Listed here are 20 T cell receptor beta chains from one sample, sequenced in a study of T cells after yellow fever vaccination. TCRdb called the 5' RACE reads again in MiXCR, with one record for every CDR3 protein. The sample shows hundreds of thousands of distinct CDR3 sequences, more than 9% of them seen only once. The input for sequencing was PBMCs, taken on the day of the yellow fever booster vaccination. The receptor set was obtained from a man aged 25 to 40 who received the YFV17D yellow fever vaccine.

This chain links TRBV20-1 with TRBJ2-7; 7 bases align to TRBD1. Trimming cost V 3 bases and J 2 bases; bases outside gene matches: 13. This CDR3 has 16 residues. CDR1 is DFQATT and CDR2 is SNEGSKA in the germline V gene (reference sequence). CDR3 coding DNA: TGCAGTGCTAGTAAGGGACAACAAGGACAGGCCTACGAGCAGTACTTC. Its protein product is CSASKGQQGQAYEQYF.

The rearrangement uses TRBV7-9 and TRBJ2-5; tentatively, D is TRBD1 (5 bases). The CDR3 loop spans 16 amino acids. Per the germline V gene, CDR1 is SEHNR and CDR2 is FQNEAQ (reference sequence). Between the trimmed V and J ends, which lost 2 bases and 1 base, there was a span of 14 bases. DNA of the CDR3: TGTGCCAGCAGCTTAATCCGTCTCAGGGCCCAAGAGACCCAGTACTTC. This translates into CASSLIRLRAQETQYF.

This clonotype was recorded a few times. A read error may produce the germline difference seen at one junction end. The chain is built from TRBV5-4 and TRBJ2-5, with D perhaps given as TRBD1 or TRBD2 (5 bases each). The CDR3 contains 14 residues. Germline assignment: CDR1 SGHNT and CDR2 YYREEE (reference sequence). The CDR3 loop reads CASSLAGAQGTQYF. The CDR3 bases are TGTGCCAGCAGCTTGGCCGGGGCTCAAGGGACCCAGTACTTC.

The V and J genes are TRBV27 and TRBJ2-1; 10 bases line up with TRBD2. The CDR3 is made up of 17 amino acids. The V and J ends lost 5 bases and 7 bases, in that order; junction bases with no gene match: 14. The germline V gene has CDR1 MNHEY and CDR2 SMNVEV (reference sequence). The CDR3 reads CASSLRSLAGGPNEQFF. CDR3 bases: TGTGCCAGCAGTCTAAGGTCCTTAGCGGGAGGCCCTAATGAGCAGTTCTTC.

This clonotype was observed at least ten times. One junction end does not reproduce the germline sequence, and a read error may be involved. The chain recombines TRBV20-1 with TRBJ2-7, with D perhaps matching TRBD2 (5 bases). The CDR3 totals 13 residues. The V gene's germline CDR1 is DFQATT and CDR2 SNEGSKA (reference sequence). The CDR3: CSARDPLGGSSFF. CDR3 nucleotide sequence: TGCAGTGCTAGAGATCCCCTAGGAGGATCTAGCTTCTTC.

This clonotype occurred a few times. The chain has TRBV5-6 and TRBJ1-4; possible D gene TRBD1, 5 bases. The germline V gene has CDR1 SGHDT and CDR2 YYEEEE. The V and J ends lost 3 bases and 0 bases respectively, with 12 bases between them. CDR3 length equals 16 residues. The CDR3 loop reads CASSWWGLATNEKLFF. DNA of the CDR3: TGTGCCAGCAGCTGGTGGGGACTTGCAACTAATGAAAAACTGTTTTTT.

The CDR3 reads CARVNTGELFF. CDR3 DNA sequence: TGTGCCAGAGTGAACACCGGGGAGCTGTTTTTT. The V and J genes are TRBV19 and TRBJ2-2; D unresolved. The V gene's germline CDR1 is LNHDA and CDR2 SQIVND (reference sequence). The V end was cut by 9 bases, the J end by 1 base, with 3 bases between. CDR3 length equals 11 residues. Based on the CDR3 plus reference TRBV19 and TRBJ2-2, the full variable domain is DGGITQSPKYLFRKEGQNVTLSCEQNLNHDAMYWYRQDPGQGLRLIYYSQIVNDFQKGDIAEGYSVSREKKESFPLTVTSAQKNPTAFYLCARVNTGELFFGEGSRLTVL.

V is TRBV4-2 and J is TRBJ2-7; perhaps TRBD2 as D (5 bases). Germline V gene lookup returns CDR1 LGHNA and CDR2 YNFKEQ. Trimming removed 1 base at V and 0 bases at J, with 7 bases between. The CDR3 is 14 residues long. CDR3 nucleotide sequence: TGTGCCAGCAGCCAAGGACGGGACTCCTACGAGCAGTACTTC. It specifies CASSQGRDSYEQYF.

This clonotype appeared many times. The V gene is TRBV10-1, the J gene TRBJ1-2; 7 bases fit TRBD1. Unmatched junction bases numbered 1, after V lost 2 bases and J lost 4 bases. Germline-derived CDR1 and CDR2 are WNHNN and SYGVQD (reference sequence). This CDR3 spans 13 amino acids. CDR3 coding DNA: TGCGCCAGCAGTGAGGGGACAGCCTATGGCTACACCTTC. Its protein product is CASSEGTAYGYTF.

The sample holds a few counts of this clonotype. The CDR3 DNA reads as TGTGCCAGCTCACCGTCGACCGGGTTAAGCCACGAGCAGTACTTC. As protein: CASSPSTGLSHEQYF. V is TRBV18 and J is TRBJ2-7, with D unresolved. V gave up 3 bases and J gave up 5 bases, with 17 bases separating them. CDR3 length equals 15 residues. CDR1 and CDR2 from the germline V gene are KGHSH and LQKENI. The complete variable domain, with remaining parts taken from reference TRBV18 and TRBJ2-7, reads NAGVMQNPRHLVRRRGQEARLRCSPMKGHSHVYWYRQLPEEGLKFMVYLQKENIIDESGMPKERFSAEFPKEGPSILRIQQVVRGDSAAYFCASSPSTGLSHEQYFGPGTRLTVT.

This clonotype has just a few counts. The chain has TRBV29-1 and TRBJ2-1, with D maybe TRBD2 (7 bases). This CDR3 contains 17 residues. The V gene lost 2 bases and the J gene lost 6 bases, with 23 bases spanning the gap. Germline CDR1 and CDR2: SQVTM and ANQGSEA. The CDR3 DNA sequence: TGCAGCGTTGAATTGGGGAGGGGGGGGTTGGTGCTCAATGAGCAGTTCTTC. Translating gives CSVELGRGGLVLNEQFF.

The chain employs TRBV20-1 and TRBJ2-3; 13 positions agree with TRBD2. V lost 6 bases and J lost 2; bases outside the gene matches: 11. Germline V CDR1 and CDR2: DFQATT, SNEGSKA (reference sequence). This CDR3 has 17 residues. The CDR3 is CSAQNPGTSGNTDTQYF. The CDR3 coding sequence is TGCAGTGCCCAAAACCCCGGGACTAGCGGGAACACAGATACGCAGTATTTT.

V and J are TRBV7-9 and TRBJ1-2, with D unresolved. The CDR3 spans 17 residues. Germline V gives CDR1 SEHNR, CDR2 FQNEAQ (reference sequence). The V gene lost 3 bases and the J gene lost 8 bases, with 25 bases spanning the gap. The CDR3 region has the DNA TGTGCCAGCAGCTTTACCGGAGTGTTTATGACGTATGACGGCTACACCTTC. Translation gives CASSFTGVFMTYDGYTF. Full variable domain (outside the CDR3, taken from reference TRBV7-9 and TRBJ1-2): DTGVSQNPRHKITKRGQNVTFRCDPISEHNRLYWYRQTLGQGPEFLTYFQNEAQLEKSRLLSDRFSAERPKGSFSTLEIQRTEQGDSAMYLCASSFTGVFMTYDGYTFGSGTRLTVV.

V is TRBV7-8 and J is TRBJ2-3; D is possibly TRBD1 (7 bases). CDR1 and CDR2 (germline): SGHVS, FQNEAQ. V shed 1 base and J shed 3 bases, with 17 bases lying between them. CDR3 length: 17 residues. CDR3 loop: CASSLVEGAPPTDTQYF. CDR3 sequence (DNA): TGTGCCAGCAGCTTAGTGGAGGGGGCGCCTCCAACAGATACGCAGTATTTT. The full variable domain, in which reference TRBV7-8 and TRBJ2-3 provide the parts outside the CDR3, is GAGVSQSPRYKVAKRGQDVALRCDPISGHVSLFWYQQALGQGPEFLTYFQNEAQLDKSGLPSDRFFAERPEGSVSTLKIQRTQQEDSAVYLCASSLVEGAPPTDTQYFGPGTRLTVL.

CDR3 sequence reads: CASSIGGPDTEAFF. Here the CDR3 DNA reads TGTGCCAGTAGTATAGGGGGCCCCGACACTGAAGCTTTCTTT. This sequence joins TRBV19 and TRBJ1-1; D possibly corresponds to TRBD1 (5 bases). The CDR3 has 14 amino acids. Trimming took off 1 base at V and 3 bases at J, with 9 bases between the two ends. Germline loops: CDR1 LNHDA, CDR2 SQIVND (reference sequence).

The gene calls are TRBV20-1 and TRBJ2-3; D unresolved. Germline lookup yields CDR1 DFQATT and CDR2 SNEGSKA (reference sequence). Trimming pared 5 bases from V and 5 bases from J, leaving 5 bases between. CDR3 length equals 10 residues. CDR3 nucleotides: TGCAGTGCTGCCTTAGATACGCAGTATTTT. Amino acids: CSAALDTQYF.

The CDR3 here is CASSQDVAEPYEQYF. In DNA form, the CDR3 reads TGCGCCAGCAGCCAAGATGTAGCGGAACCCTACGAGCAGTACTTC. The chain is built from TRBV4-3 and TRBJ2-7; D may be TRBD2 (6 bases). Germline V gives CDR1 LGHNA, CDR2 YSLEER. V was clipped by 0 bases and J by 2 bases, with 11 bases between them. This CDR3 contains 15 residues.

The chain employs TRBV7-8 and TRBJ1-2; tentative D call: TRBD1 (5 bases). Trimming left V 1 base short and J 8 bases short, with 11 bases between. CDR3 length: 13 residues. Per the germline V gene, CDR1 is SGHVS and CDR2 is FQNEAQ. DNA of the CDR3: TGTGCCAGCAGCTTAGACCAGGGCAGGGGCTACACCTTC. The encoded protein is CASSLDQGRGYTF.

The table lists this clonotype with a few counts. The rearrangement uses TRBV27 and TRBJ1-6; D is unresolved. V was clipped by 6 bases and J by 8 bases, with 20 bases between them. This CDR3 is built from 16 residues. Germline V gene lookup returns CDR1 MNHEY and CDR2 SMNVEV (reference sequence). CDR3 sequence: CASRTRTGAWDSPLHF. In DNA form, the CDR3 reads TGTGCCAGCAGGACCAGGACTGGCGCGTGGGATTCACCCCTCCACTTT.

This clonotype has only a few counts. The chain carries TRBV3-1 and TRBJ1-1; 7 bases are a match to TRBD1. The V gene's germline CDR1 is LGHDT and CDR2 YNNKEL (reference sequence). This CDR3 region has 15 residues. The junction had 7 bases not matched to a gene; V was cut back by 2 bases and J by 4 bases. For the CDR3, the DNA is TGTGCCAGCAGCCAACGACAGGGAGTAGGCACTGAAGCTTTCTTT. Translated, it gives CASSQRQGVGTEAFF.